This T cell receptor beta chain is from a study of CD8 T cells in ankylosing spondylitis. The CDR3 is made up of 15 amino acids. Germline values: CDR1 DFQATT, CDR2 SNEGSKA (reference sequence). Concerning this clonotype itself: No antigen is known for it. Sequence at one end of the junction differs from germline and may be a read error.

Study-wide points: Roughly eight highly homologous variants made up a TCR beta motif that seemed to typify ankylosing spondylitis blood.

Quantitative 5'-RACE with molecular barcodes was used to make the TCR beta libraries. One entry per CDR3 protein results from TCRdb running MiXCR on the 5' RACE reads. The data hold 200,000 to 250,000 distinct CDR3 sequences, with about 6.7% observed a single time. The specimen was blood, either unsorted or a sorted T cell fraction (not recorded which). The clonotype originates from a male donor with ankylosing spondylitis. J is TRBJ1-5 and V is TRBV20-1; possibly TRBD1 for D (6 bases). The CDR3 bases are TGCAGTGCTGGAGACCCTACAGGGATCGGGCAGCCCCAGCATTTT. Translated: CSAGDPTGIGQPQHF.